The 20 T cell receptor beta chains below come from one sample, sequenced in a study of shared clonotypes between healthy human individuals. Terminally differentiated effector memory CD45RA+ cells were excluded from the naive CD8 cells, which were CD45RO-negative and positively selected for CCR7. The protocol was immunoSEQ multiplex PCR, while the TCRdb copy is restricted to in-frame clones and leaves out a portion. The sample consists of about 2.1 million clones, just under 95% of them appearing once. The sequenced sample was naive CD8+ T cells from PBMCs. The receptors were sampled from a man aged 18 to 29 in good health. Some clones in this sample may be carry-over from other donors' samples.

The CDR3 protein is CASSLGTRSTEAFF. The CDR3 nucleotides are TGTGCCAGCAGCTTGGGCACCCGTAGCACTGAAGCTTTCTTT. The chain has TRBV5-6 and TRBJ1-1; no clear D gene. The CDR3 is 14 residues long. V shed 0 bases and J shed 4 bases, with 10 bases lying between them. CDR1 and CDR2 from the germline V gene are SGHDT and YYEEEE.

The chain couples TRBV4-2 to TRBJ2-3, with 16 bases matching TRBD2. This CDR3 is 19 amino acids long. CDR1 and CDR2 (germline): LGHNA, YNFKEQ. Trimming cost V 2 bases and J 0 bases; bases outside gene matches: 5. The CDR3 bases are TGTGCCAGCAGCCAATTGGGACTAGCGGGAGGGCCGAGCACAGATACGCAGTATTTT. Translating gives CASSQLGLAGGPSTDTQYF.

DNA of the CDR3: TGTGCCAGCAGCCCCGGGACAGCTCTCCAAGAGACCCAGTACTTC. Protein: CASSPGTALQETQYF. V and J are TRBV7-2 and TRBJ2-5, with 7 bases lining up with TRBD1. Germline trimming cut 5 bases from V and 1 base from J; bases unmatched to any gene: 7. The length of the CDR3 is 15 residues. The germline gives CDR1 SGHTA, CDR2 FQGNSA. The full variable domain, completed using reference TRBV7-2 and TRBJ2-5, is GAGVSQSPSNKVTEKGKDVELRCDPISGHTALYWYRQSLGQGLEFLIYFQGNSAPDKSGLPSDRFSAERTGGSVSTLTIQRTQQEDSAVYLCASSPGTALQETQYFGPGTRLLVL.

This chain uses TRBV5-1 with TRBJ1-1; TRBD1 matches at 10 bases. CDR3 length: 16 residues. With 4 bases clipped from V and 2 bases from J, the junction kept 8 bases outside the gene matches. Germline V lookup: CDR1 SGHRS, CDR2 YFSETQ. In DNA form, the CDR3 reads TGCGCCAGCAGCCCCACCTGGGACAGGGGTAACACTGAAGCTTTCTTT. It encodes CASSPTWDRGNTEAFF.

This clone has a handful of counts. The rearrangement links TRBV29-1 to TRBJ1-1, with D unresolved. The CDR3 consists of 12 residues. CDR1 is SQVTM, CDR2 ANQGSEA, per germline. Trimming removed 6 bases at V and 4 bases at J, with 12 bases between. The CDR3 nucleotides are TGCAGCGTCACACTAATGGGCACTGAAGCTTTCTTT. Its translation is CSVTLMGTEAFF. Using reference TRBV29-1 and TRBJ1-1 for the parts outside the CDR3, the full variable domain is SAVISQKPSRDICQRGTSLTIQCQVDSQVTMMFWYRQQPGQSLTLIATANQGSEATYESGFVIDKFPISRPNLTFSTLTVSNMSPEDSSIYLCSVTLMGTEAFFGQGTRLTVV.

This clone showed up just once. The chain carries TRBV14 and TRBJ2-7; TRBD1 matches at 9 bases. This CDR3 is built from 16 residues. Germline V gene data show CDR1 as SGHDN and CDR2 as FVKESK. J gave up 1 base and V 2 bases, and 6 bases lay outside the gene matches. The CDR3 region has the DNA TGTGCCAGCAGCCAAAGGGACAGGGAGTTATCCTACGAGCAGTACTTC. Translating it yields CASSQRDRELSYEQYF. The full variable domain, rest sourced from reference TRBV14 and TRBJ2-7, is EAGVTQFPSHSVIEKGQTVTLRCDPISGHDNLYWYRRVMGKEIKFLLHFVKESKQDESGMPNNRFLAERTGGTYSTLKVQPAELEDSGVYFCASSQRDRELSYEQYFGPGTRLTVT.

This clone has a single count. V usage is TRBV2 and J usage is TRBJ2-7; 7 bases line up with TRBD1. The germline gives CDR1 SNHLY, CDR2 FYNNEI. This CDR3 comprises 12 residues. The DNA for the CDR3 is TGTGCTCTCTGGGACAGCACCTACGAGCAGTACTTC. Translated, it gives CALWDSTYEQYF.

The rearrangement links TRBV5-4 to TRBJ1-1; D is perhaps TRBD1 (5 bases). Trimming stripped 0 bases from V and 3 bases from J, with 18 bases between. The CDR3 runs to 17 residues. The germline V gene encodes CDR1 SGHNT and CDR2 YYREEE (reference sequence). CDR3 sequence reads: CASSLARISWGDTEAFF. The DNA of the CDR3 is TGTGCCAGCAGCTTGGCCAGGATTAGCTGGGGGGACACTGAAGCTTTCTTT.

With respect to this clone: Additional DNA sequences in this sample encode the identical CDR3. The chain has TRBV6-6 and TRBJ2-7, with 10 positions matching TRBD1. Germline CDR1 MNHNY, CDR2 SVGAGI (reference sequence). This CDR3 spans 14 amino acids. The trim removed 8 bases at V and 1 base at J, leaving 5 bases unmatched. The CDR3 is CASSPGQGSYEQYF. The CDR3 DNA is TGTGCCAGCTCCCCGGGACAGGGGTCCTACGAGCAGTACTTC.

J is TRBJ2-4 and V is TRBV6-4, with TRBD1 identical over 7 bases. The CDR3 runs 14 residues. In germline, CDR1 is MRHNA, CDR2 SNTAGT. The V and J ends lost 7 bases and 3 bases, in that order; junction bases with no gene match: 6. CDR3 amino acids: CASIGQVGKNIQYF. The CDR3 DNA reads TGTGCCAGCATCGGACAGGTCGGCAAAAACATTCAGTACTTC.

The chain uses TRBV9 and TRBJ1-1, with 7 nucleotides matching TRBD1. With V trimmed by 3 bases and J by 0 bases, 8 bases remained unmatched. In germline, CDR1 is SGDLS, CDR2 YYNGEE. The CDR3 consists of 16 residues. Here the CDR3 reads CASSANRDSLNTEAFF. CDR3 in DNA: TGTGCCAGCAGCGCGAACCGGGACAGCCTGAACACTGAAGCTTTCTTT.

The chain recombines TRBV7-3 with TRBJ2-1; the D gene could be TRBD1 or TRBD2 (5 bases each). This CDR3 is 16 amino acids long. CDR1 and CDR2 from the germline V gene are SGHTA and FQGTGA. V was pared by 2 bases and J by 0 bases, with 11 bases between. CDR3 DNA sequence: TGTGCCAGCAGCTTACGGGGCGCAAGCTCCTACAATGAGCAGTTCTTC. Translated: CASSLRGASSYNEQFF.

The CDR3 DNA reads as TGCGCCAGCAGCCAGCAGCGTGGCTACACCTTC. Protein: CASSQQRGYTF. The chain has TRBV4-1 and TRBJ1-2, with D unclear. Germline CDR1 is MGHRA and CDR2 is YSYEKL. The V and J ends lost 3 bases and 7 bases respectively, with 6 bases between them. This CDR3 comprises 11 residues.

J is TRBJ1-2 and V is TRBV4-1; D ambiguous. CDR3 length equals 11 residues. The V gene lost 3 bases and the J gene lost 6 bases, with 5 bases spanning the gap. Germline V CDR1 and CDR2: MGHRA, YSYEKL. The CDR3 bases are TGCGCCAGCAGCCAGCAGGATGGCTACACCTTC. This gives the protein CASSQQDGYTF.

V usage is TRBV6-6 and J usage is TRBJ1-2; TRBD1 matches at 10 bases. The CDR3 has 16 residues. Germline V gene lookup returns CDR1 MNHNY and CDR2 SVGAGI (reference sequence). With 6 bases clipped from V and 8 bases from J, the junction kept 15 bases outside the gene matches. The CDR3 region has the DNA TGTGCCAGCAGCGCCCGGGGACAGGGGCTAAATTCGGGCTACACCTTC. It yields the protein CASSARGQGLNSGYTF.

This clone has only a few counts. The J gene is TRBJ1-1, the V gene TRBV29-1, with 8 bases lining up with TRBD1. The CDR3 is 15 residues long. Germline CDR1 reads SQVTM; CDR2 reads ANQGSEA. The V and J ends lost 0 bases and 1 base, in that order; junction bases with no gene match: 4. The CDR3 here is CSVEELGQENTEAFF. DNA of the CDR3: TGCAGCGTTGAAGAGTTGGGACAGGAGAACACTGAAGCTTTCTTT. Drawing the rest from reference TRBV29-1 and TRBJ1-1, the complete variable domain is SAVISQKPSRDICQRGTSLTIQCQVDSQVTMMFWYRQQPGQSLTLIATANQGSEATYESGFVIDKFPISRPNLTFSTLTVSNMSPEDSSIYLCSVEELGQENTEAFFGQGTRLTVV.

The chain carries TRBV27 and TRBJ2-5; TRBD1 might be the D (5 bases). Germline V lookup: CDR1 MNHEY, CDR2 SMNVEV (reference sequence). Trimming pared 5 bases from V and 4 bases from J, leaving 17 bases between. This CDR3 has 15 residues. The CDR3, as DNA: TGTGCCAGCAGTCCCCGACCAGGGTACCGAGAGACCCAGTACTTC. Translation: CASSPRPGYRETQYF.

The chain joins TRBV27 to TRBJ2-3, with D tentatively TRBD2 (6 bases). Looked up from germline, CDR1 is MNHEY and CDR2 is SMNVEV (reference sequence). The CDR3 runs to 14 residues. Deletions cut 6 bases from V and 4 bases from J, with 14 bases between. CDR3 protein: CASRRGGAADTQYF. The CDR3 coding sequence is TGTGCCAGCAGACGGGGCGGGGCGGCAGATACGCAGTATTTT.

The V call is TRBV28, the J call TRBJ2-1; D possibly corresponds to TRBD1 (6 bases). Trimming removed 7 bases from V and 1 base from J, with 14 bases in between. The germline V gene encodes CDR1 MDHEN and CDR2 SYDVKM. The length of the CDR3 is 15 residues. This CDR3 reads CASIPLQGSYNEQFF. The CDR3 bases are TGTGCCAGCATCCCCTTACAGGGTTCCTACAATGAGCAGTTCTTC.

The chain recombines TRBV30 with TRBJ2-1; D uncertain. Per the germline V gene, CDR1 is GTSNPN and CDR2 is SVGIG (reference sequence). The CDR3 has 14 amino acids. V was clipped by 1 base and J by 8 bases, with 15 bases between them. CDR3 loop: CAWSAGGKRHEQFF. DNA of the CDR3: TGTGCCTGGAGTGCGGGTGGGAAGCGACATGAGCAGTTCTTC.